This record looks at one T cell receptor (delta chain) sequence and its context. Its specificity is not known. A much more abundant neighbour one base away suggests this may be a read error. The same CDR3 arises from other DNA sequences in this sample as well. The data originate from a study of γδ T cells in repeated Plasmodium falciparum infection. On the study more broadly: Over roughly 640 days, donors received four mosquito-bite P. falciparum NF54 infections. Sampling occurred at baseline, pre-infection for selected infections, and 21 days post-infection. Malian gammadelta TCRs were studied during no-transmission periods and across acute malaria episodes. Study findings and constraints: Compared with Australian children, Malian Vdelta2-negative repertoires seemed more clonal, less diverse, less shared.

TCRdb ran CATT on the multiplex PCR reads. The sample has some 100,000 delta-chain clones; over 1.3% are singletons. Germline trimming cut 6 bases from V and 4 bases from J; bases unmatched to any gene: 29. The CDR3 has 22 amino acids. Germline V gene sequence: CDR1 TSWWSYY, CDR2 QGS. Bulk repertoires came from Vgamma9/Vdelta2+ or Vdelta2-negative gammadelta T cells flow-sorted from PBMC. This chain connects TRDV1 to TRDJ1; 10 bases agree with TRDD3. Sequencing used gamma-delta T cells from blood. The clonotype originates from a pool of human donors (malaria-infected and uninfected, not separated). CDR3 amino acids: CALGAYYYKVRGIRRWGDKLIF. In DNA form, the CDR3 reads TGTGCTCTTGGTGCTTATTATTACAAGGTTCGGGGGATACGGCGGTGGGGCGATAAACTCATCTTT.